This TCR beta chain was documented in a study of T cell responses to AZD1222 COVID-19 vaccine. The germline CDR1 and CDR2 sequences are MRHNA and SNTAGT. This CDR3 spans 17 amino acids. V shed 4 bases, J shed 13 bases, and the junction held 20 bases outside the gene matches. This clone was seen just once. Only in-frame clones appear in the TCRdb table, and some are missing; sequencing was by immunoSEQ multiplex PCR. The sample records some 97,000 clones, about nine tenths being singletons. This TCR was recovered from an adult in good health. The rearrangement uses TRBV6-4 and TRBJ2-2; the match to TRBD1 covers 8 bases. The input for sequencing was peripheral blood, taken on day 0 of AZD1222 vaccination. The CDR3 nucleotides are TGTGCCAGCAGTGCAGATCCGACCGGGACAGGACGCGGTGGGCTGTTTTTT. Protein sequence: CASSADPTGTGRGGLFF.